The T cell receptor beta chain described here comes from a study of cytomegalovirus exposure and HLA in healthy donors. Study information: Across more than 350 genotyped donors, 81% landed in the Caucasian-associated ancestry cluster.

In germline, CDR1 is MNHEY, CDR2 SMNVEV (reference sequence). The CDR3 extends over 15 amino acids. Trimming at V came to 5 bases and at J to 6 bases, leaving 12 bases not matched to a gene. This clone was counted once. It was with 60 Vbeta and 13 Jbeta primers that the PCR ran. Measured with immunoSEQ multiplex PCR; TCRdb has only the in-frame clones, and not every one. In the table there are about 130,000 clones, roughly 80% of which are singletons. This clonotype was sampled from a man younger than 35 in good health and CMV-seropositive. Sequenced sample: PBMCs. The chain has TRBV27 and TRBJ2-5; 7 bases agree with TRBD1. The CDR3 loop reads CASSRELTGPKTQYF. The CDR3, as DNA: TGTGCCAGCAGTCGAGAGCTGACAGGGCCAAAGACCCAGTACTTC.